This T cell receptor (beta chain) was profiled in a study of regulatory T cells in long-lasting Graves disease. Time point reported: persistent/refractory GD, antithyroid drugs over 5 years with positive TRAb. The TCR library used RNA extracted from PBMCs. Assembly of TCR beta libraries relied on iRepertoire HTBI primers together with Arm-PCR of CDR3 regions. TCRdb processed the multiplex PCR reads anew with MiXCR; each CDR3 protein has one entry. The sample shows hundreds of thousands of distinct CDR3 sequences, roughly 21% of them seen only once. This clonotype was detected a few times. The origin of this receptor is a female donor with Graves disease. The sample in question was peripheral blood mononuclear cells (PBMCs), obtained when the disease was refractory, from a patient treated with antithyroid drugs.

CDR3 in DNA: TGCGCCAGCAGCCAAGATAGATCCCAGACCCCCTATGGCTACACCTTC. This sequence encodes CASSQDRSQTPYGYTF. The chain is built from TRBV4-1 and TRBJ1-2, with D hard to call. The V end was cut by 0 bases, the J end by 4 bases, with 15 bases between. The CDR3 runs to 16 residues. Germline V gene sequence: CDR1 MGHRA, CDR2 YSYEKL.